A single sample gave rise to the 9 T cell receptor beta chains below, sequenced in a study of blood T cell repertoires in COVID-19. Produced via immunoSEQ multiplex PCR; TCRdb's table is partial and in-frame only. There are 120,000 or so clones in the sample; 82% occur only once, and about 12% lies in the top ten. The sequencing input was peripheral blood. All receptors come from a human donor in a cohort sampled during active COVID-19.

The chain joins TRBV5-4 to TRBJ2-7, with a possible D match to TRBD2 (5 bases). Germline V CDR1 and CDR2: SGHNT, YYREEE (reference sequence). V was clipped by 0 bases and J by 5 bases, with 12 bases between them. The CDR3 sequence is 14 residues long. In DNA, the CDR3 is TGTGCCAGCAGCTTGGACCCGGGGAGCGACGAGCAGTACTTC. This translates into CASSLDPGSDEQYF.

The V call is TRBV6-5, the J call TRBJ1-3; D is possibly TRBD1 (6 bases). V was pared by 9 bases and J by 0 bases, with 12 bases between. This CDR3 is 14 amino acids long. Germline V gene sequence: CDR1 MNHEY, CDR2 SVGAGI. The CDR3: CASRTVISGNTIYF. CDR3 DNA sequence: TGTGCCAGTCGGACAGTCATCTCTGGAAACACCATATATTTT.

The chain is built from TRBV7-6 and TRBJ1-6; TRBD1 matches 10 bases. Germline CDR1 reads SGHVS; CDR2 reads FNYEAQ. J lost 7 bases, V lost 2 bases, and 5 bases had no gene match. The CDR3 runs 16 residues. The CDR3 loop reads CASSLTGTGENSPLHF. DNA for the CDR3: TGTGCCAGCAGCTTAACCGGGACAGGGGAAAATTCACCCCTCCACTTT.

Worth noting for this clone: Other DNA sequences in this sample translate to the same CDR3. The chain links TRBV7-9 to TRBJ1-6; no clear D. This CDR3 region has 13 residues. The germline gives CDR1 SEHNR, CDR2 FQNEAQ (reference sequence). Trimming took 1 base from V and 10 from J, leaving 8 bases between them. The CDR3 sequence: CASSLEEGSPLHF. CDR3 sequence (DNA): TGTGCCAGCAGCTTAGAAGAGGGCTCACCCCTCCACTTT.

V is TRBV5-1 and J is TRBJ1-4; 9 bases match TRBD1. Germline values: CDR1 SGHRS, CDR2 YFSETQ. The CDR3 is made up of 15 amino acids. V was clipped by 4 bases and J by 8 bases; unmatched bases: 9. The CDR3 here is CASSAYRGHEEKLFF. In DNA, the CDR3 is TGCGCCAGCAGCGCCTACAGGGGGCATGAAGAAAAACTGTTTTTT.

The chain couples TRBV29-1 to TRBJ2-7, with D possibly matching TRBD1 (6 bases). Germline loops: CDR1 SQVTM, CDR2 ANQGSEA. The CDR3 loop spans 15 amino acids. V shed 3 bases and J shed 0 bases, with 15 bases lying between them. The CDR3 DNA is TGCAGCGTTGATACCTCCACAGGGAGCTCCTACGAGCAGTACTTC. Protein product: CSVDTSTGSSYEQYF.

The genes are TRBV7-9 and TRBJ2-2, with TRBD1 matching over 8 bases. The CDR3 extends over 15 amino acids. Germline V gives CDR1 SEHNR, CDR2 FQNEAQ (reference sequence). V lost 0 bases and J lost 9; bases outside the gene matches: 6. CDR3: CASSLAPQGERELFF. The CDR3 DNA follows: TGTGCCAGCAGCTTAGCACCACAGGGGGAGAGGGAGCTGTTTTTT. The whole variable domain, filled in from reference TRBV7-9 and TRBJ2-2, reads DTGVSQNPRHKITKRGQNVTFRCDPISEHNRLYWYRQTLGQGPEFLTYFQNEAQLEKSRLLSDRFSAERPKGSFSTLEIQRTEQGDSAMYLCASSLAPQGERELFFGEGSRLTVL.

The chain recombines TRBV2 with TRBJ1-5; maybe TRBD1 (6 bases). CDR1 and CDR2 (germline): SNHLY, FYNNEI. The CDR3 has 15 residues. Trimming took off 5 bases at V and 3 bases at J, with 14 bases between the two ends. CDR3 bases: TGTGCCAGCAGTTCACAAGGACAGCTCAATCAGCCCCAGCATTTT. It specifies CASSSQGQLNQPQHF.

This clone was seen repeatedly, ten times or more. The chain recombines TRBV6-5 with TRBJ1-6; no firm D call. The germline V gene encodes CDR1 MNHEY and CDR2 SVGAGI. This CDR3 contains 15 residues. V was trimmed by 2 bases and J by 0 bases, leaving 5 bases between them. CDR3 nucleotides: TGTGCCAGCAGTTACGGGAGCTCCTATAATTCACCCCTCCACTTT. Its protein product is CASSYGSSYNSPLHF.